The next 6 T cell receptor beta chains were all read from a single sample in a study of somatic mutations in cytotoxic T cells in rheumatoid arthritis. Here immunoSEQ multiplex PCR was the method, and the copy in TCRdb shows in-frame clones only, minus some. The table lists about 16,000 clones, approximately 80% of them singletons. Sample: CD8+ T cells sorted from blood. All receptors come from an adult with rheumatoid arthritis.

This chain links TRBV7-9 with TRBJ2-2, with D hard to call. The germline V gene has CDR1 SEHNR and CDR2 FQNEAQ (reference sequence). The CDR3 is made up of 12 amino acids. The ends were cut back, 5 bases at V and 4 bases at J, with 5 bases in the middle. The CDR3 DNA reads as TGTGCCAGCAGCCTGGGCACCGGGGAGCTGTTTTTT. Protein product: CASSLGTGELFF.

The chain uses TRBV28 and TRBJ2-1, with a possible D match to TRBD2 (7 bases). The germline V gene encodes CDR1 MDHEN and CDR2 SYDVKM. The CDR3 contains 15 residues. Deletions cut 7 bases from V and 10 bases from J, with 23 bases between. This CDR3 reads CASTGRGGARGEQFF. CDR3 coding DNA: TGTGCCAGCACGGGAAGGGGGGGCGCTCGGGGAGAGCAGTTCTTC.

V gene TRBV30 combines with J gene TRBJ1-4; D is undetermined. With 7 bases removed from V and 8 bases from J, the gap between germline ends came to 14 bases. The CDR3 is 12 amino acids. The V gene's germline CDR1 is GTSNPN and CDR2 SVGIG (reference sequence). The CDR3 sequence: CASNPGSEKLFF. In nucleotides, the CDR3 is TGTGCCTCCAATCCGGGTAGCGAAAAACTGTTTTTT.

The chain links TRBV10-3 to TRBJ1-3; D remains unclear. Trimming took off 8 bases at V and 4 bases at J, with 9 bases between the two ends. Germline CDR1 ENHRY, CDR2 SYGVKD. The CDR3 sequence is 12 residues long. The CDR3 DNA sequence: TGTGCCATCGGACCGTTAGGAAACACCATATATTTT. Translated, it gives CAIGPLGNTIYF.

The chain recombines TRBV5-1 with TRBJ2-1, with 11 bases aligning to TRBD1. CDR3 length: 15 amino acids. V lost 4 bases to trimming and J lost 8 bases; unmatched junction nucleotides: 8. CDR1 SGHRS and CDR2 YFSETQ come from the germline V gene. This chain's CDR3 is CASSDLGQGVHEQFF. The CDR3 DNA follows: TGCGCCAGCAGCGACCTGGGACAGGGGGTCCATGAGCAGTTCTTC.

The chain employs TRBV2 and TRBJ1-1; D unclear. The CDR3 contains 15 residues. The V end lost 4 bases, the J end lost 0 bases, and 12 bases lay between the germline ends. Germline V gene lookup returns CDR1 SNHLY and CDR2 FYNNEI. The CDR3 DNA follows: TGTGCCAGCAGTGCACAGACAATCATGAACACTGAAGCTTTCTTT. This encodes CASSAQTIMNTEAFF.